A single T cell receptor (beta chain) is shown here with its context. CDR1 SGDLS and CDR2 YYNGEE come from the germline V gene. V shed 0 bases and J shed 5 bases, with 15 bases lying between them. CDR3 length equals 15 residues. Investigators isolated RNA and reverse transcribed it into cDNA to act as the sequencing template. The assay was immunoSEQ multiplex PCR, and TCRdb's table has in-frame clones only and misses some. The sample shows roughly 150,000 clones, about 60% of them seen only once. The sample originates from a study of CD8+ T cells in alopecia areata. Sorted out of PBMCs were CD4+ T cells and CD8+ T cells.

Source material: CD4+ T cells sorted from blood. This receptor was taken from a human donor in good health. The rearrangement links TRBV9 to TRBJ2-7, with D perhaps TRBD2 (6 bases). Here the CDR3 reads CASSVDVGGLNEQYF. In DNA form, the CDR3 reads TGTGCCAGCAGCGTAGATGTGGGGGGTCTTAACGAGCAGTACTTC.